The 18 T cell receptor beta chains given below trace back to one sample, sequenced in a study of T cell responses to AZD1222 COVID-19 vaccine (dated by TCRdb to the early 2020s). The time point label on this specimen signifies: baseline before first vaccination. Libraries were made using the immunoSEQ multiplex PCR assay. The clones in this table, taken by TCRdb from immuneACCESS, are in-frame only. Not every clone is retained; where verified, under half of the shortfall comes from an unresolved V gene, and the cause of the rest is unknown. The sample data list about 170,000 clones, and roughly 92% of these were observed just once. Of the sample, 1.6% falls within the top ten clones. Sequencing was performed on peripheral blood, taken on day 0 of AZD1222 vaccination. These receptor sequences come from an adult in good health.

The rearrangement joins TRBV6-4 to TRBJ2-3; D is possibly TRBD2 (5 bases). Germline V lookup: CDR1 MRHNA, CDR2 SNTAGT. The V end lost 0 bases, the J end lost 2 bases, and 15 bases lay between the germline ends. There are 17 residues in the CDR3. In DNA, the CDR3 is TGTGCCAGCAGTGACTCATTGGGAGCGGAGTTCACAGATACGCAGTATTTT. Residues: CASSDSLGAEFTDTQYF.

This rearrangement joins TRBV12-5 to TRBJ1-1; D remains unclear. V was clipped by 6 bases and J by 1 base, with 6 bases between them. Germline V gives CDR1 LGHNT, CDR2 FRNRAP. CDR3 length equals 12 residues. In DNA form, the CDR3 reads TGTGCTAGTGGGCAGAAGAACACTGAAGCTTTCTTT. Residues: CASGQKNTEAFF.

A few counts support this clone. The chain carries TRBV7-9 and TRBJ2-2, with D tentatively TRBD1 (7 bases). The CDR3 runs to 16 residues. Germline V gene data show CDR1 as SEHNR and CDR2 as FQNEAQ (reference sequence). Trimming shortened V by 4 bases and J by 4 bases, and 16 bases separated the two germline ends. As DNA, the CDR3 is TGTGCCAGCAGCTACAGGGGTTTCGGGGGCACCGGGGAGCTGTTTTTT. As protein: CASSYRGFGGTGELFF.

This sequence joins TRBV10-1 and TRBJ1-1, with TRBD1 matching 8 bases. V was clipped by 8 bases and J by 3 bases; unmatched bases: 11. The germline CDR1 and CDR2 sequences are WNHNN and SYGVQD (reference sequence). The CDR3 loop spans 15 amino acids. CDR3 DNA: TGCGCCAGCCGTCCCGGGACAGGAAGGGACACTGAAGCTTTCTTT. As protein: CASRPGTGRDTEAFF.

The chain couples TRBV19 to TRBJ1-1; D is ambiguous. The CDR3 is 14 residues long. V lost 1 base and J lost 1, with 7 bases in between. CDR1 and CDR2 (germline): LNHDA, SQIVND (reference sequence). CDR3 bases: TGTGCCAGTAGTATAGGACAACCGAACACTGAAGCTTTCTTT. Its protein product is CASSIGQPNTEAFF. Full variable domain (rest looked up from reference TRBV19 and TRBJ1-1): DGGITQSPKYLFRKEGQNVTLSCEQNLNHDAMYWYRQDPGQGLRLIYYSQIVNDFQKGDIAEGYSVSREKKESFPLTVTSAQKNPTAFYLCASSIGQPNTEAFFGQGTRLTVV.

This clone has just a few counts. The J gene is TRBJ2-1, the V gene TRBV7-9; D might be TRBD1 or TRBD2, each matching 5 bases. This CDR3 spans 16 amino acids. V was pared by 5 bases and J by 8 bases, with 22 bases between. The germline CDR1 and CDR2 sequences are SEHNR and FQNEAQ (reference sequence). The CDR3: CASSPPRQGPLDEQFF. CDR3 DNA: TGTGCCAGCAGCCCGCCCCGGCAGGGACCTTTGGATGAGCAGTTCTTC.

The gene calls are TRBV6-5 and TRBJ1-2, with a possible D match to TRBD1 (6 bases). Looked up from germline, CDR1 is MNHEY and CDR2 is SVGAGI. The CDR3 is 11 amino acids. Trimming left V 6 bases short and J 4 bases short, with 6 bases between. CDR3: CASSRGYGYTF. CDR3 in DNA: TGTGCCAGCAGCAGGGGCTATGGCTACACCTTC.

The chain is built from TRBV5-1 and TRBJ1-2; weak D call: TRBD1 (5 bases). V dropped 5 bases and J dropped 0 bases, with 11 bases sitting between them. The CDR3 is 14 residues long. Germline V gene sequence: CDR1 SGHRS, CDR2 YFSETQ. CDR3 coding DNA: TGCGCCAGCAGAGCTCAGGGTCCTAACTATGGCTACACCTTC. Translation: CASRAQGPNYGYTF.

Comments on this clone: The sample carries other DNA sequences with the same CDR3. This chain connects TRBV2 to TRBJ2-3; 8 positions match TRBD1. Trimming removed 5 bases from V and 1 base from J; junction bases left unmatched: 2. CDR1 and CDR2 (germline): SNHLY, FYNNEI. This CDR3 has 14 residues. The CDR3 loop reads CASSMTGGTDTQYF. Written as DNA, the CDR3 is TGTGCCAGCAGTATGACAGGGGGCACAGATACGCAGTATTTT.

The rearrangement uses TRBV5-1 and TRBJ1-1; the match to TRBD1 covers 12 bases. This CDR3 has 17 residues. Per germline, CDR1 SGHRS and CDR2 YFSETQ. Trimming at V came to 5 bases and at J to 5 bases, leaving 13 bases not matched to a gene. The CDR3 region is CASRSAGQGAVVTEAFF. In DNA form, the CDR3 reads TGCGCCAGCAGATCCGCGGGACAGGGGGCAGTGGTTACTGAAGCTTTCTTT.

The chain combines TRBV6-1 with TRBJ2-7, with TRBD1 as a possible D gene (6 bases). Trimming removed 2 bases from V and 3 bases from J, with 14 bases in between. This CDR3 region has 15 residues. Germline V gene lookup returns CDR1 MNHNS and CDR2 SASEGT. CDR3 DNA: TGTGCCAGCAGTGAACTCGGCAGGGGAAACTACGAGCAGTACTTC. Its protein product is CASSELGRGNYEQYF.

The chain links TRBV18 to TRBJ1-1; 7 positions match TRBD1. Germline lookup yields CDR1 KGHSH and CDR2 LQKENI. Losses at the gene ends were 3 bases for V and 6 bases for J; bases not matched to a gene: 4. CDR3 length: 13 amino acids. CDR3 residues: CASSPPQGSEAFF. The DNA of the CDR3 is TGTGCCAGCTCACCTCCACAGGGGTCTGAAGCTTTCTTT. Supplemented by reference TRBV18 and TRBJ1-1, the full variable domain reads NAGVMQNPRHLVRRRGQEARLRCSPMKGHSHVYWYRQLPEEGLKFMVYLQKENIIDESGMPKERFSAEFPKEGPSILRIQQVVRGDSAAYFCASSPPQGSEAFFGQGTRLTVV.

V usage is TRBV2 and J usage is TRBJ1-2; the D gene is possibly TRBD1 (5 bases). Germline CDR1 reads SNHLY; CDR2 reads FYNNEI. V was shortened by 7 bases and J by 0 bases, with 15 bases between the two germline ends. The CDR3 length is 15 residues. CDR3 region: CASTEGHPSNYGYTF. The CDR3 DNA reads TGTGCCAGCACTGAGGGGCACCCGTCTAACTATGGCTACACCTTC.

The chain carries TRBV3-1 (or the pseudogene TRBV3-2) and TRBJ2-3; D remains unclear. Germline V gene sequence: CDR1 LGHDT, CDR2 YNNKEL (reference sequence). CDR3 size: 17 residues. V lost 0 bases and J 6 bases, leaving 19 bases between the germline ends. CDR3 coding DNA: TGTGCCAGCAGCCAAGAGGCTAGGATGGGGTTAATCGATACGCAGTATTTT. Translation: CASSQEARMGLIDTQYF.

The V call is TRBV2, the J call TRBJ1-4; D unresolved. V lost 2 bases and J lost 11, with 18 bases in between. The CDR3 totals 15 residues. Germline CDR1 reads SNHLY; CDR2 reads FYNNEI. CDR3 in DNA: TGTGCCAGCAGTGAACGTCAGGCCCTGGATTTGAAACTGTTTTTT. This encodes CASSERQALDLKLFF.

The CDR3 region is CASSHRETDTQYF. The CDR3 bases are TGTGCCAGCAGTCACAGGGAGACAGATACGCAGTATTTT. The rearrangement joins TRBV6-5 to TRBJ2-3; possibly TRBD1 for D (6 bases). Germline V gives CDR1 MNHEY, CDR2 SVGAGI. The CDR3 covers 13 residues. The V gene lost 5 bases and the J gene lost 3 bases, with 9 bases spanning the gap.

The chain recombines TRBV12-3 or TRBV12-4 with TRBJ1-2; 9 positions match TRBD1. This CDR3 contains 13 residues. V lost 6 bases and J lost 6; bases outside the gene matches: 5. The CDR3 DNA follows: TGTGCCAGCAGCCCTACAGGGGGCCATGGCTACACCTTC. Its protein product is CASSPTGGHGYTF.

The chain recombines TRBV4-1 with TRBJ1-4, with D possibly TRBD1 on 5 matching bases. Trimming left V 4 bases short and J 5 bases short, with 20 bases between. Germline V gene lookup returns CDR1 MGHRA and CDR2 YSYEKL. The CDR3 is made up of 17 amino acids. CDR3 coding DNA: TGCGCCAGCAGCCTACTACCCGGGGGGGTCCTAAATGAAAAACTGTTTTTT. This codes for CASSLLPGGVLNEKLFF.